Included here is one T cell receptor beta chain sequence, with context. Its matching antigen is unknown. These data originate in a study of cytomegalovirus exposure and HLA in healthy donors. General study findings and limits: Presence/absence analyses rested on an assumption that sequencing depth was roughly uniform across donors.

In the PCR, 60 Vbeta and 13 Jbeta primers were used. Some clones are missing from TCRdb's copy, which holds only in-frame ones; the method was immunoSEQ multiplex PCR. Among around 110,000 clones listed, just over 65% were seen once. Trimming pared 9 bases from V and 4 bases from J, leaving 15 bases between. The CDR3 totals 14 residues. CDR1 MNHNS and CDR2 SASEGT come from the germline V gene. J is TRBJ2-2 and V is TRBV6-1; D perhaps matches TRBD2 (6 bases). The sequenced material came from PBMCs. This TCR was sampled from a man aged 18 to 30 in good health and CMV-seronegative. The CDR3 reads CASSGAQPTGELFF. CDR3 DNA sequence: TGTGCCAGTTCGGGAGCGCAGCCCACCGGGGAGCTGTTTTTT.